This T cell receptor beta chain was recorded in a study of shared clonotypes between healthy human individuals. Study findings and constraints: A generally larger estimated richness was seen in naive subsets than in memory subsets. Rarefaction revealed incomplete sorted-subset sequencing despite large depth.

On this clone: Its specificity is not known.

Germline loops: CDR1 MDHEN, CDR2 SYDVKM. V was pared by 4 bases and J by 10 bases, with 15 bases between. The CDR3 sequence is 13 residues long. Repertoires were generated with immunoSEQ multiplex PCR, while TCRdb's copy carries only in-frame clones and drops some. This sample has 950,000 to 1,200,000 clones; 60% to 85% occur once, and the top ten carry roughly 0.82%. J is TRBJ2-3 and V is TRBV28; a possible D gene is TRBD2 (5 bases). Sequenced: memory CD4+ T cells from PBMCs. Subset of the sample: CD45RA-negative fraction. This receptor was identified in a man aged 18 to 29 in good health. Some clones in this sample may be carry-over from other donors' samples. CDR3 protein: CASSYVRTRAQYF. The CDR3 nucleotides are TGTGCCAGCAGTTACGTCCGTACTAGGGCGCAGTATTTT.